Described below is a single T cell receptor beta chain sequence and its context. These data belong to a study of blood T cell repertoires in COVID-19. About the research overall: Researchers got acute and convalescent COVID-19 samples from the United States, Italy and Spain. PBMCs, B-cell-depleted T cells, or T cells were the source of the cDNA or gDNA that made up the material.

Germline values: CDR1 LGHNA, CDR2 YSLEER. This CDR3 contains 17 residues. With 0 bases removed from V and 4 bases from J, the gap between germline ends came to 16 bases. This table comes from immunoSEQ multiplex PCR, and its TCRdb copy is limited to in-frame clones, with some not included. This sample has about 140,000 clones, with roughly 73% found just once. The TCR sequence derives from a woman between 45 and 65 years old with active or convalescent COVID-19. Source material: peripheral blood. This chain joins TRBV4-3 and TRBJ2-1; tentative D call: TRBD1 (6 bases). CDR3 sequence: CASSQDFRTDVYNEQFF. The CDR3 nucleotides read TGCGCCAGCAGCCAAGATTTTCGGACAGACGTATACAATGAGCAGTTCTTC.